This TCR beta chain derives from a study of blood T cell repertoires in COVID-19. Study at large: Sample material is recorded as cDNA or gDNA derived from T cells, B-cell-depleted T cells, or PBMCs.

The table lists this clone with a count of one. The repertoire was sequenced with immunoSEQ multiplex PCR; TCRdb's copy has only in-frame clones and lacks some. The table has more than 200,000 clones, around 84% seen once. Trimming at V came to 1 base and at J to 2 bases, leaving 1 base not matched to a gene. CDR1 is LNHNV and CDR2 is YYDKDF in the germline V gene (reference sequence). The CDR3 is 16 residues long. The sample consisted of peripheral blood. This sequence originates from a woman of 80 years or more with COVID-19, enrolled during active disease. V is TRBV15 and J is TRBJ2-3, with TRBD2 matching 12 bases. In DNA form, the CDR3 reads TGTGCCACCAGCAGAGGACTAGCGGGGGTCACAGATACGCAGTATTTT. The encoded protein is CATSRGLAGVTDTQYF. Full variable domain (outside the CDR3, taken from reference TRBV15 and TRBJ2-3): DAMVIQNPRYQVTQFGKPVTLSCSQTLNHNVMYWYQQKSSQAPKLLFHYYDKDFNNEADTPDNFQSRRPNTSFCFLDIRSPGLGDTAMYLCATSRGLAGVTDTQYFGPGTRLTVL.